The entry below gives a single T cell receptor (beta chain) sequence along with its context. What it recognizes is unknown. The sample is drawn from a study of T cell responses to AZD1222 COVID-19 vaccine. Using immunoSEQ multiplex PCR, the repertoire was profiled, and TCRdb retains in-frame clones only, with some absent. The data contain under 150,000 clones, about nine tenths of them singletons. General study findings and limits: Most donors were white British and more were female, and clonal diversity was possibly underestimated. Regions 160-218 and 743-854 dominated among vaccine-associated CD4 TCRs spanning spike. Recipients of AZD1222 seropositive at baseline numbered only 6 or 7.

The sequence came from an adult who received the AZD1222 COVID-19 vaccine. This sample comprised peripheral blood, obtained 28 days after the second AZD1222 dose.

CDR3 bases: TGTGCCTGGAGGCAGACAGGGGGAGGCTACACCTTC. This gives the protein CAWRQTGGGYTF. The rearrangement joins TRBV30 to TRBJ1-2, with 9 bases lining up with TRBD1. Germline-derived CDR1 and CDR2 are GTSNPN and SVGIG (reference sequence). The CDR3 length is 12 residues. V gave up 3 bases and J gave up 8 bases; unmatched junction bases: 4. The full variable domain, in which reference TRBV30 and TRBJ1-2 provide the parts outside the CDR3, is SQTIHQWPATLVQPVGSPLSLECTVEGTSNPNLYWYRQAAGRGLQLLFYSVGIGQISSEVPQNLSASRPQDRQFILSSKKLLLSDSGFYLCAWRQTGGGYTFGSGTRLTVV.